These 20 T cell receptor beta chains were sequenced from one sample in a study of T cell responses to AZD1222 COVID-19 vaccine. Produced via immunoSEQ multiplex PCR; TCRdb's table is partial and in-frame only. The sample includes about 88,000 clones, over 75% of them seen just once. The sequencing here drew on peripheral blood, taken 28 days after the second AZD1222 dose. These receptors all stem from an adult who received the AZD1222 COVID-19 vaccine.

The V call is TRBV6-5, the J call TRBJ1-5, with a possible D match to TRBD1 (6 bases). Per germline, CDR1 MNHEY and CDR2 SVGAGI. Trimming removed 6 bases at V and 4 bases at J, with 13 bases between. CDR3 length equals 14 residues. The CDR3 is CASRTGQWNQPQHF. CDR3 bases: TGTGCCAGCAGGACTGGACAGTGGAATCAGCCCCAGCATTTT.

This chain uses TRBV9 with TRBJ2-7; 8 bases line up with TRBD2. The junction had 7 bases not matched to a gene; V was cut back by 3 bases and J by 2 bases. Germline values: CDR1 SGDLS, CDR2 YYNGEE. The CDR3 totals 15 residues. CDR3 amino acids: CASSAFSGEAYEQYF. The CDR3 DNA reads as TGTGCCAGCAGCGCCTTTAGCGGGGAGGCCTACGAGCAGTACTTC.

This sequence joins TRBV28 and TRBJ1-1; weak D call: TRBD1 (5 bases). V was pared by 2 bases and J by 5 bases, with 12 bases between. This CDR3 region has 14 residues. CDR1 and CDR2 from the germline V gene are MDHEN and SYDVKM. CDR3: CASSLLRRGTEAFF. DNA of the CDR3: TGTGCCAGCAGTTTACTTCGGCGGGGGACTGAAGCTTTCTTT.

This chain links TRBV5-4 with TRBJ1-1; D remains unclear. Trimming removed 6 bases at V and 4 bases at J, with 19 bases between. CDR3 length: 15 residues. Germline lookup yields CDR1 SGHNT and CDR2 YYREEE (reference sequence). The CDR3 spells CASTIEGSRRTEAFF. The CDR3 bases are TGTGCCAGCACCATTGAGGGTTCTAGGCGCACTGAAGCTTTCTTT.

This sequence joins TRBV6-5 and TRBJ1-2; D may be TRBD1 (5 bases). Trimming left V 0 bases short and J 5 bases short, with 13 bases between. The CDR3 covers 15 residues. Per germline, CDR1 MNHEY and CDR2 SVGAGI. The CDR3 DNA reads TGTGCCAGCAGTTACTCGAGGGCAGGGATTTATGGCTACACCTTC. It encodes CASSYSRAGIYGYTF.

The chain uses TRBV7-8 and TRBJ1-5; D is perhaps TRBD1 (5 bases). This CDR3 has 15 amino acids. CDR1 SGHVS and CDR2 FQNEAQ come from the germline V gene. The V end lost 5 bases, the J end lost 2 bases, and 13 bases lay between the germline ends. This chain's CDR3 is CASSRDAKGNQPQHF. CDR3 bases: TGTGCCAGCAGCCGGGACGCAAAAGGCAATCAGCCCCAGCATTTT.

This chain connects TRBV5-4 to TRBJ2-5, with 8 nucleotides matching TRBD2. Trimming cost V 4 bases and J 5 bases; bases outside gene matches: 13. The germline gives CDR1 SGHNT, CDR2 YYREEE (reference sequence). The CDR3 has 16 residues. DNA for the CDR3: TGTGCCAGCAGCCCCGGAGGGACTAGGTTAAAGGAGACCCAGTACTTC. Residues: CASSPGGTRLKETQYF.

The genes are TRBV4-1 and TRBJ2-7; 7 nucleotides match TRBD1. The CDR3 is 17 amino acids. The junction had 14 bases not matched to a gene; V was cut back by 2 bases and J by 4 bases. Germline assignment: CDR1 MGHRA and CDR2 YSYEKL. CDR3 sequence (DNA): TGCGCCAGCAGCCAACACCCCAGGGGGACACGCGGGTACGAGCAGTACTTC. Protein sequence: CASSQHPRGTRGYEQYF.

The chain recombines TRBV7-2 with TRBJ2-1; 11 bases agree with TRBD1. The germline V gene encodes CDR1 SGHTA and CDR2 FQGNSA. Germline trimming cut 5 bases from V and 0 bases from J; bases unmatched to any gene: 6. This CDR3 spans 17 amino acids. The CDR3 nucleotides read TGTGCCAGCAGCCTGGACAGGGGGCCGACCTCCTACAATGAGCAGTTCTTC. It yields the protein CASSLDRGPTSYNEQFF.

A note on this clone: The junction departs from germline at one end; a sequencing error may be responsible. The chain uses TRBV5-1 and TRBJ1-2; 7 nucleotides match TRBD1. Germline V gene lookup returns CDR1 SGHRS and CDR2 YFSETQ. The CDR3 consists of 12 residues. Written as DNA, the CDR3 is TGCGCCAGCAGCCGGCCGGAGGGGGCCTTGGACTTC. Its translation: CASSRPEGALDF.

CDR3 sequence reads: CASSSPDRGPGNSNQPQHF. The CDR3 coding sequence is TGTGCCAGCAGTTCCCCCGACAGGGGCCCGGGAAATAGCAATCAGCCCCAGCATTTT. V and J are TRBV28 and TRBJ1-5, with 8 nucleotides matching TRBD1. V shed 4 bases, J shed 0 bases, and the junction held 14 bases outside the gene matches. This CDR3 is built from 19 residues. Germline values: CDR1 MDHEN, CDR2 SYDVKM. Based on the CDR3 plus reference TRBV28 and TRBJ1-5, the full variable domain is DVKVTQSSRYLVKRTGEKVFLECVQDMDHENMFWYRQDPGLGLRLIYFSYDVKMKEKGDIPEGYSVSREKKERFSLILESASTNQTSMYLCASSSPDRGPGNSNQPQHFGDGTRLSIL.

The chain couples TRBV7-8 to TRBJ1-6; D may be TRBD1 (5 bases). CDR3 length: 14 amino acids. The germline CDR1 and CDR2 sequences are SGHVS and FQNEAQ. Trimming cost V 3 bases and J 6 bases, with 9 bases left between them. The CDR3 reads CASSLVRANSPLHF. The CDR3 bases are TGTGCCAGCAGCTTGGTCAGGGCTAATTCACCCCTCCACTTT.

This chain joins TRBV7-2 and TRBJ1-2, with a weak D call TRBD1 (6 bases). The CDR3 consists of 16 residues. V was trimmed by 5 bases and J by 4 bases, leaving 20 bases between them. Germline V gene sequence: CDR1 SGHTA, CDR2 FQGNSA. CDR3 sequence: CASSPQDRSLFYGYTF. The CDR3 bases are TGTGCCAGCAGCCCTCAGGACAGATCCCTCTTCTATGGCTACACCTTC.

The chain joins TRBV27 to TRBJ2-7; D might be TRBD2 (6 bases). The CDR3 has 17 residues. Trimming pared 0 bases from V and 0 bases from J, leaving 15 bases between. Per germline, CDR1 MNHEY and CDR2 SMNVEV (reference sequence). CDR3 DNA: TGTGCCAGCAGTTTATCGGGTGGGGGGTCCAGCTCCTACGAGCAGTACTTC. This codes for CASSLSGGGSSSYEQYF.

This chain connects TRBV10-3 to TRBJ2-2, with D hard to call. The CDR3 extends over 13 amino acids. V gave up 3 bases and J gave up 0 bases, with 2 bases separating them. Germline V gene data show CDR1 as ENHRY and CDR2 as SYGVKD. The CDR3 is CAISDSNTGELFF. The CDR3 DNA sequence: TGTGCCATCAGTGACTCGAACACCGGGGAGCTGTTTTTT.

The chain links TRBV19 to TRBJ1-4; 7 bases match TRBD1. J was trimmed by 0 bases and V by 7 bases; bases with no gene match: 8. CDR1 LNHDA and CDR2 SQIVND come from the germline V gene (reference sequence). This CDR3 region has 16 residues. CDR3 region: CASNTGAVATNEKLFF. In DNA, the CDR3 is TGTGCCAGTAATACAGGGGCGGTAGCAACTAATGAAAAACTGTTTTTT. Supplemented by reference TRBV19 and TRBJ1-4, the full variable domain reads DGGITQSPKYLFRKEGQNVTLSCEQNLNHDAMYWYRQDPGQGLRLIYYSQIVNDFQKGDIAEGYSVSREKKESFPLTVTSAQKNPTAFYLCASNTGAVATNEKLFFGSGTQLSVL.

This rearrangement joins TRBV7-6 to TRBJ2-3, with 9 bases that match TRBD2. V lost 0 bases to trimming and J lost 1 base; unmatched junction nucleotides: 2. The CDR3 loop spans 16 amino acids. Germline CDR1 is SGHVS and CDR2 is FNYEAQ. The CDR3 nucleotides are TGTGCCAGCAGCTTAGCCCCTAGCGGGGGCACAGATACGCAGTATTTT. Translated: CASSLAPSGGTDTQYF.

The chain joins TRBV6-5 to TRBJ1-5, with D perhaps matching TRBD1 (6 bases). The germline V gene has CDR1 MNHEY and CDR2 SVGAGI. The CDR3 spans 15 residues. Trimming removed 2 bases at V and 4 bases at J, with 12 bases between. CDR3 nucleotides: TGTGCCAGCAGTTACGTGGACAGTGCTAATCAGCCCCAGCATTTT. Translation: CASSYVDSANQPQHF.

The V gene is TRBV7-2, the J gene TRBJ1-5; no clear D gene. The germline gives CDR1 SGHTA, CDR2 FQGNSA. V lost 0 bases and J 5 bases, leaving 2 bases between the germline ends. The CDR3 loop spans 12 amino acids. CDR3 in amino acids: CASSLADQPQHF. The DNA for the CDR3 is TGTGCCAGCAGCTTAGCCGATCAGCCCCAGCATTTT.

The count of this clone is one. CDR3 sequence reads: CASSLGVGGTEAFF. CDR3 nucleotide sequence: TGTGCCAGCAGTTTAGGTGTGGGGGGAACTGAAGCTTTCTTT. The V call is TRBV28, the J call TRBJ1-1; TRBD1 is a possible D gene (5 bases). The CDR3 length is 14 residues. Trimming took 2 bases from V and 5 from J, leaving 12 bases between them. The V gene's germline CDR1 is MDHEN and CDR2 SYDVKM.